This T cell receptor (delta chain) was observed in a study of Vδ1+ human thymocytes. The template was reverse-transcribed extracted RNA. Pooled V-gene forward primers with one constant-region reverse primer generated the CDR3 amplicons by multiplex PCR. TCRdb re-called the multiplex PCR reads via CATT. The sample contains 80,000 or so delta-chain clones, approximately 37% of which appear only once. As for this clone: The antigen is not known.

Study observations and caveats: Thymic TRG and TRD repertoires appeared highly polyclonal, with Gaussian CDR3 length distributions.

The germline gives CDR1 TSWWSYY, CDR2 QGS. V lost 4 bases and J lost 3, with 30 bases in between. The length of the CDR3 is 20 residues. The clonotype originates from a boy younger than two who had congenital heart surgery. The sequencing input was Vdelta1+ gamma-delta thymocytes from the thymus. The subset: FACS-sorted CD3+ TCRalphabeta- TCRVdelta1+ TCRVdelta2- thymocytes. This sequence joins TRDV1 and TRDJ1; possibly TRDD2 for D (5 bases). The CDR3 sequence: CALGVLDPYPSRKRADKLIF. Written as DNA, the CDR3 is TGTGCTCTTGGGGTTCTAGACCCCTACCCGAGCCGAAAGCGGGCCGATAAACTCATCTTT.